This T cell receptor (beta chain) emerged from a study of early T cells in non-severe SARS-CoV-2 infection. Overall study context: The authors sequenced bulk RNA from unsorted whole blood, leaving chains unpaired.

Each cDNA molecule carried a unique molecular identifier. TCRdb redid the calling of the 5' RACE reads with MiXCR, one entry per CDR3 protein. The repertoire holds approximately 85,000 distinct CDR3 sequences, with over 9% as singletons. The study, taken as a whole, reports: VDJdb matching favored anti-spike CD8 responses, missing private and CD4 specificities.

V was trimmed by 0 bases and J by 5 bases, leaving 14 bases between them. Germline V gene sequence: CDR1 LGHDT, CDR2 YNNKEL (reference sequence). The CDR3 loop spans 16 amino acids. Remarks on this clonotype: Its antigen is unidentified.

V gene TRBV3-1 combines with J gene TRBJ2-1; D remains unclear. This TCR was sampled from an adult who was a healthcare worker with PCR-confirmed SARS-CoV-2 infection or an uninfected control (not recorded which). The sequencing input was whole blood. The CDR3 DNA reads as TGTGCCAGCAGCCAAGAAGGGCGGAGTTGGAACAATGAGCAGTTCTTC. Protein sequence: CASSQEGRSWNNEQFF.